This TCR beta chain was identified in a study of cytomegalovirus exposure and HLA in healthy donors. General study results and limits: Roughly even sequencing depth across donors was the assumption behind the presence/absence analyses. Immune exposure information available was restricted to CMV serostatus. Later on, a genetic analysis was performed. It linked a missense variant in DCLRE1C with V- and J-gene trimming of TCR beta.

The PCR made use of 60 Vbeta and 13 Jbeta primers. TCRdb's copy holds only in-frame clones and misses some; the assay was immunoSEQ multiplex PCR. The sample has 75,000 to 100,000 clones, approximately 74% seen once. Deletions cut 8 bases from V and 5 bases from J, with 12 bases between. CDR1 WSHSY and CDR2 SAAADI come from the germline V gene. There are 12 residues in the CDR3. Turning to this clone: Its antigen is as yet unknown. The conserved phenylalanine or tryptophan normally closing the CDR3 is absent here, so this likely arose from a read error.

The donors comprised healthy bone marrow donors. The gene calls are TRBV10-2 and TRBJ1-1; D is uncertain. The sample comprised PBMCs. The TCR sequence derives from a male donor in good health and CMV-seronegative. CDR3 in DNA: TGCGCCAGCCCGGGATCGAAGACTGAAGCTTTCGTT. Translation gives CASPGSKTEAFV.